This T cell receptor (beta chain) was observed in a study of esophageal squamous cell carcinoma under preoperative chemotherapy. Study-wide background: Samples included peripheral blood T cells as well as tumor-infiltrating lymphocytes. Study-wide findings and caveats: After chemotherapy, TCR diversity rose significantly in peripheral T cells but not in tumor-infiltrating lymphocytes. Abundant clones tended to shrink rather than expand after paclitaxel-nedaplatin.

The V gene's germline CDR1 is MNHNS and CDR2 SASEGT. The CDR3 runs 13 residues. TCRdb called the PCR reads again in MiXCR, with one record for every CDR3 protein. The sample includes around 9,700 distinct CDR3 sequences, over 55% seen only once; the top ten take less than 35%. Time point given: after preoperative PTX-NDP chemotherapy. Paclitaxel-nedaplatin chemotherapy was given to patients ahead of their surgery. A remark on this clonotype: Its specificity is unknown. Mismatch with germline at one junction end may stem from a read error.

This sample was taken from a patient given preoperative chemotherapy. This chain connects TRBV6-1 to TRBJ2-4; TRBD2 matches 8 bases. The receptor comes from a human donor with esophageal squamous cell carcinoma. The donor label of this sample is uncertain. CDR3 loop: CARGAGGKNTQYF. The DNA of the CDR3 is TGTGCCAGGGGCGCGGGGGGCAAAAACACGCAGTATTTC.